This TCR beta chain was sequenced for a study of blood T cell repertoires in COVID-19. Across the whole study: COVID-19 samples, acute and convalescent, were from the United States, Italy and Spain. Nucleic acid was either cDNA or gDNA, and it came from T cells, B-cell-depleted T cells, or PBMCs.

Original processing notes: Nucleated cell counts were estimated from reference gene primer amplification. Data came from immunoSEQ multiplex PCR; TCRdb stores just in-frame clones and leaves some out. V, J and clone size derive from that table, while D and trimming were established from the DNA sequence. The profile covers about 200,000 clones, with nearly 90% appearing a single time and roughly 6.2% taken by the ten largest. Germline lookup yields CDR1 DFQATT and CDR2 SNEGSKA (reference sequence). The CDR3 consists of 16 residues. Trimming cost V 3 bases and J 1 base; bases outside gene matches: 8. V gene TRBV20-1 combines with J gene TRBJ1-5; 8 bases map to TRBD1. The TCR sequence derives from a woman aged 40 to 50 who had recovered from COVID-19. Input material: peripheral blood. CDR3 amino acids: CSASRPTGESNQPQHF. The CDR3 DNA follows: TGCAGTGCTAGTCGGCCGACAGGGGAGAGCAATCAGCCCCAGCATTTT.